A selection of T cell receptor beta chains follows, all from one sample in a study of T cells in Graves' hyperthyroidism and ophthalmopathy. TCRdb re-analysed the multiplex PCR reads in MiXCR, keeping a single row per CDR3 protein. The sample lists some 600,000 distinct CDR3 sequences, more than 11% occurring once. The sequenced sample consisted of blood. Source of these receptors: a woman in her twenties or thirties with Graves' hyperthyroidism that later progressed to Graves' ophthalmopathy. The CDR3 runs from the conserved cysteine through the conserved F or W. D genes are given only for firm matches. Size is omitted from some rows. Given values are once, few, many or a class for expanded clones.

j_gene | d_gene | abundance | v_gene | CDR3nt | CDR3aa
TRBJ2-7 | - | many | TRBV2 | TGTGCCAGCAGTGACGTCGGGTACGAGCAGTACTTC | CASSDVGYEQYF
TRBJ2-7 | - | many | TRBV11-3 | TGTGCCAGCAGCCCCGACGCAGGGCGAGGTCTCTCCTACGAGCAGTACTTC | CASSPDAGRGLSYEQYF
TRBJ2-7 | TRBD1 | few | TRBV29-1 | TGCAGCGTTGAGAGGGACAGGGGGCAAAGGGAGCAGTACTTC | CSVERDRGQREQYF
TRBJ2-1 | TRBD1 | few | TRBV7-3 | TGTGCCAGCAGCCCACTCCCGGGACAGGTTTACAATGAGCAGTTCTTC | CASSPLPGQVYNEQFF
TRBJ1-1 | - | many | TRBV5-6 | TGTGCCAGCAGCTTGGCCGGTTTCGGCACTGAAGCTTTCTTT | CASSLAGFGTEAFF
TRBJ2-1 | TRBD2 | - | TRBV9 | TGTGCCAGCAGCGTAGCGCCGGTTGCGGGAGGGGGTGGTGAGCAGTTCTTC | CASSVAPVAGGGGEQFF
TRBJ1-1 | - | few | TRBV7-3 | TGTGCCAGCAGCCACCTGGGGGATCCGGAGACTGAAGCTTTCTTT | CASSHLGDPETEAFF
TRBJ2-1 | - | - | TRBV12-3/TRBV12-4 | TGTGCCAGCAGTTTCGCGGGTGAGCAGTTCTTC | CASSFAGEQFF
TRBJ2-3 | - | few | TRBV25-1 | TGTGCCAGCAGTGATTGGACAGATACGCAGTATTTT | CASSDWTDTQYF
TRBJ1-6 | TRBD1 | - | TRBV7-2 | TGTGCCAGCAGCCCACAGGGGCAGAGTAATTCACCCCTCCACTTT | CASSPQGQSNSPLHF
TRBJ1-1 | - | many | TRBV27 | TGTGCCAGCAGAATTAAGGGGGGCGCATCGAACACTGAAGCTTTCTTT | CASRIKGGASNTEAFF
TRBJ1-1 | TRBD1 | many | TRBV18 | TGTGCCAGCTCTGAGAGACAGGGGCTGAACACTGAAGCTTTCTTT | CASSERQGLNTEAFF
TRBJ2-5 | TRBD1 | - | TRBV19 | TGTGCCAGTAAAGGGGTCAGGGGGCTCGGGACCCAAGAGACCCAGTACTTC | CASKGVRGLGTQETQYF
TRBJ2-1 | - | few | TRBV14 | TGTGCCAGCAGCCGTACAGGGTACTCCTACAATGAGCAGTTCTTC | CASSRTGYSYNEQFF
TRBJ1-6 | - | few | TRBV30 | TGTGCCTGGAAACCCCAGGGTATGAATTCACCCCTCCACTTT | CAWKPQGMNSPLHF
TRBJ2-1 | TRBD2 | many | TRBV29-1 | TGCAGCGTTGTTACCTGGACTAGCGGGAGTGGTGAGCAGTTCTTC | CSVVTWTSGSGEQFF
TRBJ2-7 | TRBD1 | many | TRBV7-2 | TGTGCCAGCAGCTTGACAGGGTATGCCGAGCAGTACTTC | CASSLTGYAEQYF
TRBJ1-1 | - | many | TRBV20-1 | TGCAGTGCTGGGGGTGGAGGCACTGAAGCTTTCTTT | CSAGGGGTEAFF
TRBJ1-4 | - | many | TRBV10-3 | TGTGCCATCAGTGTTGGGGAGACTAATGAAAAACTGTTTTTT | CAISVGETNEKLFF
TRBJ2-3 | - | many | TRBV27 | TGTGCCAGCAGTGGACCACGCACAGATACGCAGTATTTT | CASSGPRTDTQYF
TRBJ2-1 | TRBD1 | few | TRBV20-1 | TGCAGTGCTCCCCCCCGGGACAGGCCATACAATGAGCAGTTCTTC | CSAPPRDRPYNEQFF
TRBJ2-5 | - | many | TRBV27 | TGTGCCAGCAGCTCCCCAACGGGAGTAGGGGAGACCCAGTACTTC | CASSSPTGVGETQYF